A single sample is the source of the 21 T cell receptor beta chains below, sequenced in a study of metastatic and nonmetastatic thyroid tumors. TCRdb re-clonotyped the PCR reads through MiXCR. The table has 20,000 or so clones, less than 35% seen once. No treatment had been given to any patient before thyroid surgery. The sample consisted of adjacent normal tissue. The receptors originated from a female donor with papillary thyroid cancer or a benign thyroid nodule (not recorded which). Some clones in this sample may be carry-over from other donors' samples.

This clone was seen many times. One base away lies a much larger clone, so this may be a sequencing read error. The J gene is TRBJ2-1, the V gene TRBV11-2; D tentatively reads TRBD1 or TRBD2 (7 bases each). The CDR3 has 15 residues. Germline loops: CDR1 SGHAT, CDR2 FQNNGV. V lost 4 bases and J lost 12, with 22 bases in between. The CDR3 reads CASSSTTSEGAGQFF. The CDR3 DNA reads as TGTGCCAGCAGCTCCACTACTAGCGAGGGGGCCGGGCAGTTCTTC.

By share of the sample, this clone is medium-sized. V is TRBV11-2 and J is TRBJ2-1; TRBD1 or TRBD2 may be the D gene (5 bases each). V lost 1 base to trimming and J lost 3 bases, with 10 bases between them. This CDR3 is 15 amino acids long. The V gene's germline CDR1 is SGHAT and CDR2 FQNNGV. The CDR3 loop is CASSLGGGLYNEQFF. CDR3 nucleotide sequence: TGTGCCAGCAGCTTAGGTGGGGGTCTCTACAATGAGCAGTTCTTC.

The V call is TRBV20-1, the J call TRBJ2-1; D possibly matches TRBD1 or TRBD2 (7 bases each). This CDR3 region has 15 residues. The V gene's germline CDR1 is DFQATT and CDR2 SNEGSKA (reference sequence). V was shortened by 1 base and J by 13 bases, with 23 bases between the two germline ends. The CDR3: CSARGGEGTVGVQFF. CDR3 nucleotide sequence: TGCAGTGCTAGAGGAGGGGAGGGGACAGTGGGCGTCCAGTTCTTC.

The rearrangement links TRBV30 to TRBJ1-2; D not resolved. Between the trimmed V and J ends, which lost 4 bases and 4 bases, there was a span of 10 bases. The V gene's germline CDR1 is GTSNPN and CDR2 SVGIG (reference sequence). The CDR3 has 12 residues. In DNA, the CDR3 is TGTGCCTGGACGGGTGAGGGCTATGGCTACACCTTC. This gives the protein CAWTGEGYGYTF.

This clone qualifies as medium-sized. This chain links TRBV12-3 or TRBV12-4 with TRBJ1-2; 7 bases match TRBD1. Trimming at V came to 1 base and at J to 7 bases, leaving 6 bases not matched to a gene. The CDR3 loop spans 14 amino acids. This CDR3 reads CASSLEGGFSGYTF. The CDR3 DNA reads as TGTGCCAGCAGTTTAGAAGGGGGCTTTAGTGGCTACACCTTC.

This clone came up a few times. The CDR3 DNA reads TGTGCCAGCAGTTCGGCGGTCACTAGCGGGGGGATCTTCTCCTACGAGCAGTACTTC. Protein: CASSSAVTSGGIFSYEQYF. The chain is built from TRBV28 and TRBJ2-7, with 12 bases that match TRBD2. CDR3 size: 19 residues. Germline V CDR1 and CDR2: MDHEN, SYDVKM. The J segment lost 0 bases and the V segment lost 4 bases, leaving 13 bases of the junction unmatched. Complete variable domain (other parts from reference TRBV28 and TRBJ2-7): DVKVTQSSRYLVKRTGEKVFLECVQDMDHENMFWYRQDPGLGLRLIYFSYDVKMKEKGDIPEGYSVSREKKERFSLILESASTNQTSMYLCASSSAVTSGGIFSYEQYFGPGTRLTVT.

This clone was detected only a few times. This rearrangement joins TRBV27 to TRBJ2-7; the D gene is possibly TRBD1 (5 bases). CDR3 size: 13 residues. Germline values: CDR1 MNHEY, CDR2 SMNVEV (reference sequence). V lost 3 bases to trimming and J lost 1 base, with 7 bases between them. The CDR3 loop reads CASSFRESYEQYF. DNA for the CDR3: TGTGCCAGCAGTTTCAGGGAATCCTACGAGCAGTACTTC.

This chain uses TRBV4-1 with TRBJ2-7; 9 bases are shared with TRBD2. This CDR3 comprises 14 residues. The germline CDR1 and CDR2 sequences are MGHRA and YSYEKL. V trimming: 4 bases; J trimming: 3 bases; junction bases outside the gene matches: 4. The CDR3 sequence: CASSLTTSGYEQYF. The CDR3 bases are TGCGCCAGCAGCCTCACGACTAGCGGCTACGAGCAGTACTTC.

In its sample, this clone is medium-sized. The final CDR3 position lacks the conserved phenylalanine or tryptophan, pointing to a likely read error. The V call is TRBV6-5, the J call TRBJ1-4; D call uncertain. Looked up from germline, CDR1 is MNHEY and CDR2 is SVGAGI. This CDR3 is 13 amino acids long. The V gene lost 2 bases and the J gene lost 7 bases, with 8 bases spanning the gap. The DNA for the CDR3 is TGTGCCAGCAGTTACCTGGGTAGTGAAAAACTGTTTTTG. Its protein is CASSYLGSEKLFL.

The chain couples TRBV11-2 to TRBJ2-2, with unresolved D. CDR3 length: 14 residues. CDR1 is SGHAT, CDR2 FQNNGV, per germline. V lost 2 bases to trimming and J lost 0 bases, with 4 bases between them. The CDR3 DNA is TGTGCCAGCAGCTTATACTCGAACACCGGGGAGCTGTTTTTT. This sequence encodes CASSLYSNTGELFF.

This clone has a count of ten or more. The rearrangement links TRBV28 to TRBJ1-5, with D tentatively TRBD1 (6 bases). The CDR3 sequence is 16 residues long. V was clipped by 2 bases and J by 7 bases, with 18 bases between them. The germline gives CDR1 MDHEN, CDR2 SYDVKM. CDR3 sequence (DNA): TGTGCCAGCAGTTTAAGATCGGGGGCCGCAAGCCAGCCCCAGCATTTT. Amino acid sequence: CASSLRSGAASQPQHF.

This clone was picked up many times. The chain couples TRBV1 to TRBJ2-3; the DNA was not used to check the table's D call, TRBD2. TRBV1 is a listed pseudogene. The CDR3 consists of 13 residues. CDR3 nucleotides: TGCAGCAGCAGGCGGGGGGCTACAGATACGCAGTATTTT. Translation: CSSRRGATDTQYF.

By sample fraction, this clone is medium-sized. The rearrangement uses TRBV28 and TRBJ2-3; possible D gene TRBD1, 6 bases. In germline, CDR1 is MDHEN, CDR2 SYDVKM. V gave up 9 bases and J gave up 2 bases, with 18 bases separating them. CDR3 length: 15 amino acids. The CDR3 loop is CASSSPRGVTDTQYF. The DNA of the CDR3 is TGTGCCAGTTCCTCACCCAGGGGAGTCACAGATACGCAGTATTTT.

This clone was seen only a few times. The DNA of the CDR3 is TGTGCCAGCAGTGAAAGGACCTACAATGAGCAGTTCTTC. It specifies CASSERTYNEQFF. The chain employs TRBV6-1 and TRBJ2-1, with D unclear. V dropped 2 bases and J dropped 2 bases, with 4 bases sitting between them. This CDR3 comprises 13 residues. The germline gives CDR1 MNHNS, CDR2 SASEGT.

In its sample, this clone ranks as medium-sized. The V gene is TRBV6-1, the J gene TRBJ2-3, with TRBD2 matching 8 bases. Germline V gene lookup returns CDR1 MNHNS and CDR2 SASEGT. The ends lost 3 bases at V and 3 bases at J; junction bases unmatched: 11. The CDR3 consists of 17 residues. Here the CDR3 DNA reads TGTGCCAGCAGTGAGAAGGTTAGCGGGGAGGGGACAGATACGCAGTATTTT. Amino acids: CASSEKVSGEGTDTQYF.

The chain is built from TRBV9 and TRBJ2-7; D perhaps matches TRBD1 (6 bases). The CDR3 consists of 14 residues. Germline CDR1 and CDR2: SGDLS and YYNGEE. The germline V and J ends were trimmed by 0 bases and 6 bases, with 13 bases remaining between them. The CDR3 coding sequence is TGTGCCAGCAGCGTAGGGACAGATTGGGGCGAGCAGTACTTC. It is translated as CASSVGTDWGEQYF. The full variable domain, completed using reference TRBV9 and TRBJ2-7, is DSGVTQTPKHLITATGQRVTLRCSPRSGDLSVYWYQQSLDQGLQFLIQYYNGEERAKGNILERFSAQQFPDLHSELNLSSLELGDSALYFCASSVGTDWGEQYFGPGTRLTVT.

This chain joins TRBV20-1 and TRBJ1-6; D remains unclear. Germline CDR1 is DFQATT and CDR2 is SNEGSKA (reference sequence). The ends were cut back, 2 bases at V and 0 bases at J, with 11 bases in the middle. The CDR3 length is 16 residues. CDR3 sequence reads: CSARLTAISYNSPLHF. The CDR3 coding sequence is TGCAGTGCTAGATTGACCGCGATCTCCTATAATTCACCCCTCCACTTT.

This clone was picked up a small number of times. The V call is TRBV12-3 or TRBV12-4, the J call TRBJ1-2; a weak D match, TRBD1 (5 bases). V shed 6 bases and J shed 4 bases, with 12 bases lying between them. The CDR3 spans 13 residues. The CDR3 nucleotides read TGTGCCAGCAGCATACAGGTCGTCTATGGCTACACCTTC. This sequence encodes CASSIQVVYGYTF.

This clone was seen a handful of times. This chain joins TRBV12-5 and TRBJ2-2; 9 bases map to TRBD1. The germline gives CDR1 LGHNT, CDR2 FRNRAP. The V gene end was trimmed by 1 base and the J gene end by 4 bases; junction bases not matched to a gene: 7. CDR3 length: 17 residues. The CDR3 is CASGLGDREGSTGELFF. The CDR3 DNA reads TGTGCTAGTGGTTTGGGGGACAGGGAGGGGTCCACCGGGGAGCTGTTTTTT.

In this sample, this clone turned up a few times. The chain uses TRBV28 and TRBJ2-5, with TRBD1 matching 8 bases. V shed 7 bases and J 3 bases; nucleotides not matched to a gene: 13. From germline, CDR1 is MDHEN and CDR2 SYDVKM. The CDR3 extends over 16 amino acids. CDR3 sequence reads: CASNFGGQAGKETQYF. DNA for the CDR3: TGTGCCAGCAATTTTGGGGGACAGGCAGGGAAAGAGACCCAGTACTTC.

This clone was counted at least ten times. The rearrangement links TRBV18 to TRBJ2-3; 7 positions match TRBD2. V lost 2 bases to trimming and J lost 5 bases; unmatched junction nucleotides: 7. CDR3 size: 15 residues. Germline loops: CDR1 KGHSH, CDR2 LQKENI. The CDR3 region has the DNA TGTGCCAGCTCACCAGGGTCGGGGGGAAGAGATACGCAGTATTTT. It specifies CASSPGSGGRDTQYF.